These 18 T cell receptor beta chains were sequenced from one sample in a study of blood T cell repertoires in COVID-19 (dated by TCRdb to about 2020). Libraries came from the immunoSEQ multiplex PCR assay. TCRdb obtained this table from immuneACCESS and retained in-frame rearrangements with V and J assigned. These tables miss some clones; where compared with another copy, unresolved V genes account for less than half of the shortfall, and the remainder is unexplained. In this sample the table shows some 150,000 clones, 85% to 90% of which occur a single time. The ten largest clones capture 30% to 45% of the sample. The sequenced material came from peripheral blood. Receptor source: a man aged 50-60 years who had recovered from COVID-19.

The chain combines TRBV3-1 (or the pseudogene TRBV3-2) with TRBJ1-4; 8 bases align to TRBD1. The junction had 2 bases not matched to a gene; V was cut back by 0 bases and J by 5 bases. The CDR3 totals 15 residues. Germline V gene lookup returns CDR1 LGHDT and CDR2 YNNKEL (reference sequence). The CDR3 region has the DNA TGTGCCAGCAGCCAAGACACAGGGGGGAATGAAAAACTGTTTTTT. It is translated as CASSQDTGGNEKLFF.

J is TRBJ1-3 and V is TRBV15, with a possible D match to TRBD1 (5 bases). The germline V and J ends were trimmed by 4 bases and 11 bases, with 21 bases remaining between them. The CDR3 covers 15 residues. Germline CDR1 is LNHNV and CDR2 is YYDKDF (reference sequence). For the CDR3, the DNA is TGTGCCACCAGCACCACACCGGGGGTCGGAGTCCCCATATATTTT. Translating gives CATSTTPGVGVPIYF.

The rearrangement links TRBV3-1 (or the pseudogene TRBV3-2) to TRBJ2-5, with 7 bases fitting TRBD2. The ends lost 4 bases at V and 4 bases at J; junction bases unmatched: 6. In germline, CDR1 is LGHDT, CDR2 YNNKEL (reference sequence). The CDR3 consists of 14 residues. The CDR3 nucleotides read TGTGCCAGCAGCCCCCCTATAGCGGGAGAGACCCAGTACTTC. Its protein is CASSPPIAGETQYF.

This clone was counted once. The chain is built from TRBV3-1 (or the pseudogene TRBV3-2) and TRBJ1-2, with 9 bases identical to TRBD1. CDR3 length: 13 residues. Trimming removed 4 bases from V and 4 bases from J; junction bases left unmatched: 1. From germline, CDR1 is LGHDT and CDR2 YNNKEL (reference sequence). CDR3 loop: CASSRDRVYGYTF. The CDR3 region has the DNA TGTGCCAGCAGCCGGGACAGGGTCTATGGCTACACCTTC.

This clone has only one observation. At one of its ends the junction is not consistent with the germline gene, which may arise from a read error. The V gene is TRBV7-7, the J gene TRBJ2-1; 13 bases line up with TRBD2. The V gene's germline CDR1 is SSHAT and CDR2 FNYEAQ (reference sequence). CDR3 length equals 15 residues. CDR3 region: CASSSGLAGNNEQFF. In DNA, the CDR3 is TGTGCTAGCAGCTCGGGACTAGCGGGGAACAATGAGCAGTTCTTC.

The genes are TRBV2 and TRBJ2-7, with 9 bases lining up with TRBD1. CDR3 length: 14 residues. With V trimmed by 8 bases and J by 4 bases, 9 bases remained unmatched. Germline loops: CDR1 SNHLY, CDR2 FYNNEI. The CDR3 here is CASGQGQGRYEQYF. The CDR3 coding sequence is TGTGCCAGCGGGCAGGGACAGGGAAGATACGAGCAGTACTTC. Full variable domain (outside the CDR3, taken from reference TRBV2 and TRBJ2-7): EPEVTQTPSHQVTQMGQEVILRCVPISNHLYFYWYRQILGQKVEFLVSFYNNEISEKSEIFDDQFSVERPDGSNFTLKIRSTKLEDSAMYFCASGQGQGRYEQYFGPGTRLTVT.

This chain uses TRBV5-1 with TRBJ1-1; TRBD1 agrees at 10 bases. The J segment lost 4 bases and the V segment lost 4 bases, leaving 7 bases of the junction unmatched. This CDR3 is built from 15 residues. Per germline, CDR1 SGHRS and CDR2 YFSETQ. CDR3 sequence reads: CASSVTGTGATEAFF. The CDR3 DNA reads as TGCGCCAGCAGCGTAACCGGGACAGGGGCCACTGAAGCTTTCTTT.

V usage is TRBV5-6 and J usage is TRBJ2-1; TRBD2 aligns across 10 bases. From germline, CDR1 is SGHDT and CDR2 YYEEEE. The trim removed 3 bases at V and 9 bases at J, leaving 12 bases unmatched. This CDR3 is 16 amino acids long. CDR3: CASSWTPAGGESEQFF. The CDR3 DNA reads as TGTGCCAGCAGCTGGACCCCAGCGGGGGGGGAGAGTGAGCAGTTCTTC.

The chain employs TRBV5-6 and TRBJ1-2; weak D call: TRBD1 (6 bases). The CDR3 consists of 15 residues. Germline V gene lookup returns CDR1 SGHDT and CDR2 YYEEEE. V was shortened by 0 bases and J by 7 bases, with 16 bases between the two germline ends. CDR3 sequence reads: CASSLAGVEGGGYTF. CDR3 coding DNA: TGTGCCAGCAGCTTGGCAGGGGTAGAAGGTGGTGGCTACACCTTC.

V usage is TRBV7-9 and J usage is TRBJ1-6; tentatively, D is TRBD1 (5 bases). The CDR3 has 14 residues. Trimming left V 1 base short and J 10 bases short, with 11 bases between. From germline, CDR1 is SEHNR and CDR2 FQNEAQ (reference sequence). The CDR3 is CASSLDRGGSPLHF. As DNA, the CDR3 is TGTGCCAGCAGCTTAGATCGGGGGGGATCACCCCTCCACTTT.

The count of this clone is one. The genes are TRBV5-1 and TRBJ2-5; a weak D match, TRBD2 (5 bases). This CDR3 region has 14 residues. Trimming left V 8 bases short and J 2 bases short, with 16 bases between. The germline CDR1 and CDR2 sequences are SGHRS and YFSETQ. This CDR3 reads CASSPQPGQETQYF. In DNA, the CDR3 is TGCGCCAGTTCACCTCAGCCGGGGCAAGAGACCCAGTACTTC.

The rearrangement uses TRBV12-3 or TRBV12-4 and TRBJ2-3; unclear D gene. The CDR3 runs to 13 residues. The V end was cut by 2 bases, the J end by 0 bases, with 3 bases between. The CDR3 loop is CASSLPSTDTQYF. In DNA form, the CDR3 reads TGTGCCAGCAGTTTACCAAGCACAGATACGCAGTATTTT.

This rearrangement joins TRBV2 to TRBJ2-3; TRBD1 matches at 10 bases. This CDR3 region has 17 residues. J lost 4 bases, V lost 7 bases, and 14 bases had no gene match. CDR1 and CDR2 (germline): SNHLY, FYNNEI. The CDR3 DNA sequence: TGTGCCAGCACCCTCTACGGGCGGGACAGGGGCTCAGATACGCAGTATTTT. It translates to CASTLYGRDRGSDTQYF.

The chain combines TRBV20-1 with TRBJ1-2; 9 bases align to TRBD1. Losses at the gene ends were 3 bases for V and 7 bases for J; bases not matched to a gene: 9. This CDR3 has 14 amino acids. Germline lookup yields CDR1 DFQATT and CDR2 SNEGSKA (reference sequence). CDR3 amino acids: CSASQQGAKSGYTF. CDR3 sequence (DNA): TGCAGTGCTAGTCAACAGGGGGCTAAGAGTGGCTACACCTTC.

CDR3 protein: CASSLAQTNTEAFF. In DNA form, the CDR3 reads TGTGCCAGCAGCTTAGCACAGACGAACACTGAAGCTTTCTTT. The chain combines TRBV7-2 with TRBJ1-1; D not resolved. The CDR3 consists of 14 residues. Trimming took off 0 bases at V and 1 base at J, with 6 bases between the two ends. Looked up from germline, CDR1 is SGHTA and CDR2 is FQGNSA.

The rearrangement uses TRBV7-2 and TRBJ2-2; 7 positions agree with TRBD1. The germline V gene has CDR1 SGHTA and CDR2 FQGNSA. This CDR3 contains 15 residues. V lost 5 bases to trimming and J lost 6 bases; unmatched junction nucleotides: 9. The CDR3 region is CASSLNRGVPGELFF. The DNA for the CDR3 is TGTGCCAGCAGCCTCAACAGGGGTGTTCCCGGGGAGCTGTTTTTT.

This clone has at least ten counts. The chain links TRBV4-3 to TRBJ1-3; D not certain. The length of the CDR3 is 14 residues. The V end was cut by 2 bases, the J end by 4 bases, with 9 bases between. Germline V CDR1 and CDR2: LGHNA, YSLEER. The CDR3 nucleotides are TGCGCCAGCAGCCAATCCTACTGGGGAAACACCATATATTTT. Translating gives CASSQSYWGNTIYF.

The V and J genes are TRBV11-2 and TRBJ2-2; D remains ambiguous. The CDR3 runs to 13 residues. V was pared by 4 bases and J by 7 bases, with 10 bases between. CDR1 is SGHAT and CDR2 is FQNNGV in the germline V gene. CDR3 nucleotide sequence: TGTGCCAGCAGCTATCTGACTGACGGGGAGCTGTTTTTT. Protein sequence: CASSYLTDGELFF.